The subject of this entry is one TCR beta chain. Its cognate antigen is unknown. The V gene lost 2 bases and the J gene lost 5 bases, with 12 bases spanning the gap. There are 15 residues in the CDR3. Germline V gene data show CDR1 as MNHEY and CDR2 as SVGAGI. TCRdb's copy holds only in-frame clones and misses some; the assay was immunoSEQ multiplex PCR. Among tens of thousands of clones listed, around 86% were seen once. This entry comes from a study of T cell responses to AZD1222 COVID-19 vaccine. Study conclusions and caveats: Reports indicate that nearly half of spike-specific TCRs are directed at unmutated variant regions. An increase in Spike-specific TCR breadth and depth was observed after two AZD1222 doses.

This material consisted of peripheral blood, taken on day 0 of AZD1222 vaccination. The clonotype was recovered from an adult in good health. The rearrangement uses TRBV6-5 and TRBJ2-2; a possible D gene is TRBD1 (7 bases). This chain's CDR3 is CASSYGSGGTGELFF. CDR3 nucleotide sequence: TGTGCCAGCAGTTACGGGTCAGGGGGGACCGGGGAGCTGTTTTTT.